This is a list of T cell receptor beta chains from one sample in a study of T-cell memory formation after mild COVID-19. TCRdb re-derived calls from the 5' RACE reads in MiXCR, one entry per CDR3 protein. The repertoire holds some 180,000 distinct CDR3 sequences, with 13% as singletons. Input material: PBMCs or a T cell subset sorted from them (not recorded which). All receptors derive from a man aged 18 to 30 who had mild COVID-19 (a few samples of this study predate the infection). Cell type and time point are not known. The CDR3 runs from the conserved cysteine through the conserved F or W. Each record gives: D gene, J gene, clone size, V gene, CDR3 protein, CDR3 DNA. A D gene is named only where the DNA matches it firmly. Not all rows give a size; the values are once, few, many and, for expanded clones, a class.

-	TRBJ2-3	few	TRBV29-1	CSVEGSTDTQYF	TGCAGCGTTGAGGGGAGCACAGATACGCAGTATTTT
-	TRBJ2-1	few	TRBV7-8	CASSLAGLGSSEQFF	TGTGCCAGCAGCTTAGCGGGGTTAGGATCATCTGAGCAGTTCTTC
-	TRBJ2-7	few	TRBV5-1	CASSLAAGVEQYF	TGCGCCAGCAGCTTGGCGGCCGGTGTCGAGCAGTACTTC
-	TRBJ1-2	-	TRBV6-5	CASSLLGYGYTF	TGTGCCAGCAGCCTTTTGGGCTATGGCTACACCTTC
-	TRBJ1-1	many	TRBV7-3	CASSQARDTEAFF	TGTGCCAGCAGCCAGGCACGAGACACTGAAGCTTTCTTT
-	TRBJ2-3	-	TRBV4-3	CASSQEWRSGAWLTDTEKTDTQYF	TGCGCCAGCAGCCAAGAATGGAGGTCGGGGGCCTGGTTAACAGATACGGAGAAAACAGATACGCAGTATTTT
-	TRBJ2-5	few	TRBV5-1	CASSVEGQETQYF	TGCGCCAGCAGCGTCGAGGGTCAAGAGACCCAGTACTTC
-	TRBJ1-2	-	TRBV6-6	CATNPRGYGYTF	TGTGCCACCAACCCGAGAGGGTATGGCTACACCTTC
TRBD1	TRBJ1-5	many	TRBV12-3/TRBV12-4	CASSLGTGGWGQPQHF	TGTGCCAGCAGTTTGGGTACAGGGGGCTGGGGTCAGCCCCAGCATTTT
TRBD1	TRBJ1-1	-	TRBV7-3	CASSLMGQGNTEAFF	TGTGCCAGCAGCTTGATGGGACAGGGTAACACTGAAGCTTTCTTT
-	TRBJ2-6	-	TRBV5-4	CASSADWSSGANVLTF	TGTGCCAGCAGCGCTGACTGGAGCTCTGGGGCCAACGTCCTGACTTTC
-	TRBJ1-1	-	TRBV2	CASTLLGAGNTEAFF	TGTGCCAGCACTCTCCTGGGGGCAGGGAACACTGAAGCTTTCTTT
-	TRBJ1-2	-	TRBV12-3/TRBV12-4	CASSLTQAYGYTF	TGTGCCAGCAGTTTAACCCAGGCTTATGGCTACACCTTC
-	TRBJ1-1	few	TRBV7-3	CASSLGMLADEAFF	TGTGCCAGCAGCTTAGGTATGCTGGCCGATGAAGCTTTCTTT
-	TRBJ1-1	-	TRBV20-1	CSALPGGRDTEAFF	TGCAGTGCCCTACCTGGGGGCAGGGATACTGAAGCTTTCTTT
-	TRBJ2-2	few	TRBV5-1	CASSSGVYGELFF	TGCGCCAGCAGCTCCGGGGTCTACGGGGAGCTGTTTTTT
TRBD2	TRBJ2-1	few	TRBV6-2/TRBV6-3	CASRQRDPYNEQFF	TGTGCCAGCAGACAGCGGGACCCCTACAATGAGCAGTTCTTC
-	TRBJ1-1	-	TRBV5-1	CASSSSLGGDRGTEAFF	TGCGCCAGCAGCTCGTCCCTAGGGGGGGACCGCGGCACTGAAGCTTTCTTT
TRBD2	TRBJ2-5	many	TRBV5-1	CASSFGTSGQETQYF	TGCGCCAGCAGTTTTGGGACTAGCGGACAAGAGACCCAGTACTTC
-	TRBJ2-1	-	TRBV5-1	CASSLQVIPYNEQFF	TGCGCCAGCAGCTTGCAGGTAATCCCCTACAATGAGCAGTTCTTC
TRBD2	TRBJ2-3	-	TRBV20-1	CSARGLAGGPQYF	TGCAGTGCTAGAGGACTAGCGGGGGGGCCGCAGTATTTT
-	TRBJ2-3	few	TRBV29-1	CSVGRLASTDTQYF	TGCAGCGTTGGTCGGTTGGCTAGCACAGATACGCAGTATTTT
TRBD2	TRBJ2-3	few	TRBV7-3	CASSLRSGGATDTQYF	TGTGCCAGCAGCTTACGGAGCGGGGGCGCCACGGATACGCAGTATTTT
TRBD1	TRBJ1-6	few	TRBV28	CASIESGQGKSLHF	TGTGCCAGCATTGAGTCGGGACAGGGAAAATCCCTCCACTTT
TRBD2	TRBJ2-3	-	TRBV5-1	CASRGRGDTRADTQYF	TGCGCCAGCAGAGGGCGGGGGGACACCCGCGCAGATACGCAGTATTTT
TRBD2	TRBJ2-3	-	TRBV20-1	CSAQTSHTDTQYF	TGCAGTGCGCAGACTAGCCACACAGATACGCAGTATTTT
-	TRBJ2-5	-	TRBV29-1	CSVGETQYF	TGCAGCGTTGGTGAGACCCAGTACTTC
TRBD1	TRBJ2-5	-	TRBV5-4	CASSLEGTEETQYF	TGTGCCAGCAGCTTGGAGGGGACAGAAGAGACCCAGTACTTC
-	TRBJ1-1	-	TRBV20-1	CSARGAAGNTEAFF	TGCAGTGCTAGAGGAGCGGCGGGGAACACTGAAGCTTTCTTT
TRBD2	TRBJ2-2	-	TRBV7-3	CASSSGLAGGQSGELFF	TGTGCCAGCAGCTCGGGACTAGCGGGGGGGCAAAGCGGGGAGCTGTTTTTT
-	TRBJ1-5	-	TRBV28	CASTSEGTGNQPQHF	TGTGCCAGCACCAGCGAGGGAACCGGCAATCAGCCCCAGCATTTT
-	TRBJ2-2	many	TRBV4-2	CASSQDYVFDGELFF	TGTGCCAGCAGCCAAGATTATGTTTTCGACGGGGAGCTGTTTTTT
-	TRBJ2-5	-	TRBV2	CAGQYQETQYF	TGTGCCGGACAGTACCAAGAGACCCAGTACTTC
-	TRBJ1-5	-	TRBV6-5	CASSYVGQNQPQHF	TGTGCCAGCAGTTACGTTGGACAAAATCAGCCCCAGCATTTT
-	TRBJ2-3	many	TRBV5-1	CASSLGADRTDTQYF	TGCGCCAGCAGCTTGGGGGCAGACCGCACAGATACGCAGTATTTT
-	TRBJ1-3	-	TRBV18	CASSPIPADSGNTIYF	TGTGCCAGCTCCCCGATCCCCGCGGACAGTGGAAACACCATATATTTT
TRBD2	TRBJ2-3	medium-sized	TRBV12-3/TRBV12-4	CASSLGLGFDTQYF	TGTGCCAGCAGTTTGGGACTAGGGTTCGATACGCAGTATTTT
TRBD2	TRBJ2-1	-	TRBV7-9	CASSLLSGAPYNEQFF	TGTGCCAGCAGCCTTCTTAGCGGGGCCCCCTACAATGAGCAGTTCTTC